This T cell receptor beta chain is from a study of T cells in Graves' hyperthyroidism and ophthalmopathy. The CDR3 loop spans 12 amino acids. Per the germline V gene, CDR1 is GTSNPN and CDR2 is SVGIG (reference sequence). V was pared by 0 bases and J by 4 bases, with 6 bases between. This clonotype was counted ten times or more. The TCR beta CDR3 regions underwent amplification using RNA transcripts as the source. During a first-round RT-PCR of the TCR CDR3, the HTBI primer set was used. In TCRdb, the multiplex PCR reads were re-called with MiXCR into one record per CDR3 protein. The sample contains roughly 500,000 distinct CDR3 sequences, about 15% of which appear only once.

The TCR originated in a woman aged 30 to 39 with Graves' hyperthyroidism that later progressed to Graves' ophthalmopathy. This chain uses TRBV30 with TRBJ2-5, with no clear D. Sequencing used blood. The CDR3 DNA is TGTGCCTGGAGTGTCCTAGGAGAGACCCAGTACTTC. Translation: CAWSVLGETQYF. Combining the CDR3 with reference TRBV30 and TRBJ2-5 gives the whole variable domain SQTIHQWPATLVQPVGSPLSLECTVEGTSNPNLYWYRQAAGRGLQLLFYSVGIGQISSEVPQNLSASRPQDRQFILSSKKLLLSDSGFYLCAWSVLGETQYFGPGTRLLVL.